The sequence of this T cell receptor beta chain was determined in a study of blood T cell repertoires in COVID-19. The germline gives CDR1 SQVTM, CDR2 ANQGSEA. J gave up 4 bases and V 6 bases, and 7 bases lay outside the gene matches. This CDR3 is built from 13 residues. Method: immunoSEQ multiplex PCR; TCRdb's copy keeps in-frame clones and lacks some. The table lists about 300,000 clones, approximately 89% of them singletons, with around 1.9% in the top ten. While infection was still active, Seattle patients were enrolled and then followed longitudinally. The clonotype was recovered from a woman younger than 45 with COVID-19, enrolled during active disease. The specimen was peripheral blood. The genes are TRBV29-1 and TRBJ1-2; 8 bases are a match to TRBD1. The CDR3 region has the DNA TGCAGCGTGACGGACAGGGTAGGCTATGGCTACACCTTC. As protein: CSVTDRVGYGYTF.